These 29 T cell receptor beta chains came from one sample sequenced in a study of CD8+CD57+ T cells in acquired aplastic anemia. Selection for sequencing was limited to patients who had shown CD8+CD57+ cell expansion by flow cytometry. Both TCR beta VDJ combination and CDR3 sequence profiling were carried out. Genomic DNA was the template for this profiling. TCRdb re-called the reads through MiXCR, storing one row per CDR3 protein. The table has hundreds of thousands of distinct CDR3 sequences, around 30% seen once. Sequencing was carried out using sorted CD4+, CD8+, or CD8+CD57+ T cells (not recorded which) from PBMCs. The receptor source for this set is a human donor with aplastic anemia.

This clonotype showed up many times. J is TRBJ2-2 and V is TRBV29-1; weak D call: TRBD1 (5 bases). Germline V gene sequence: CDR1 SQVTM, CDR2 ANQGSEA. The V gene lost 1 base and the J gene lost 6 bases, with 12 bases spanning the gap. The CDR3 spans 14 residues. CDR3 sequence: CSVEGAGKPGELFF. The CDR3 region has the DNA TGCAGCGTTGAAGGAGCAGGGAAACCCGGGGAGCTGTTTTTT.

DNA of the CDR3: TGTGCCAGCGACGTAATAGGGGGAATGAACACTGAAGCTTTCTTT. Residues: CASDVIGGMNTEAFF. This rearrangement joins TRBV10-3 to TRBJ1-1; possible D gene TRBD1, 6 bases. CDR1 is ENHRY, CDR2 SYGVKD, per germline. The CDR3 loop spans 15 amino acids. V lost 10 bases, J lost 0 bases, and 18 bases lay in between.

This clonotype was found many times. The chain combines TRBV10-1 with TRBJ2-5; TRBD1 is a possible D gene (6 bases). CDR3 size: 13 residues. V shed 3 bases and J shed 3 bases, with 8 bases lying between them. Germline loops: CDR1 WNHNN, CDR2 SYGVQD (reference sequence). This chain's CDR3 is CASSDPGEETQYF. CDR3 bases: TGCGCCAGCAGTGATCCAGGGGAAGAGACCCAGTACTTC.

The J gene is TRBJ1-5, the V gene TRBV7-9; no clear D gene. V lost 4 bases and J lost 7, with 8 bases in between. Germline CDR1 SEHNR, CDR2 FQNEAQ (reference sequence). CDR3 length: 12 amino acids. CDR3: CASSSTAQPQHF. The CDR3 DNA reads TGTGCCAGCAGCTCAACAGCCCAGCCCCAGCATTTT.

This clonotype has only one observation. This chain uses TRBV6-1 with TRBJ2-2; D is perhaps TRBD1 (6 bases). V dropped 4 bases and J dropped 0 bases, with 9 bases sitting between them. This CDR3 comprises 15 residues. The germline V gene has CDR1 MNHNS and CDR2 SASEGT. CDR3 sequence: CASSVRDTNTGELFF. CDR3 coding DNA: TGTGCCAGCAGTGTCCGGGACACGAACACCGGGGAGCTGTTTTTT.

To note about this clonotype: An end of the junction differs from the germline gene, which may be a read error. The chain links TRBV2 to TRBJ1-5; D not certain. The length of the CDR3 is 14 residues. CDR1 and CDR2 from the germline V gene are SNHLY and FYNNEI. The CDR3 here is CACSASDGNQPQHF. The CDR3 coding sequence is TGTGCCTGCAGTGCCTCGGACGGGAATCAGCCCCAGCATTTT.

The gene calls are TRBV12-3 or TRBV12-4 and TRBJ2-2; D unclear. The V end lost 3 bases, the J end lost 7 bases, and 3 bases lay between the germline ends. The CDR3 length is 11 residues. CDR3 DNA: TGTGCCAGCAGTTTCGTCGGGGAGCTGTTTTTT. As protein: CASSFVGELFF.

This clonotype has just a few counts. The chain employs TRBV11-2 and TRBJ2-1, with 11 bases lining up with TRBD2. The length of the CDR3 is 16 residues. Per the germline V gene, CDR1 is SGHAT and CDR2 is FQNNGV. J gave up 7 bases and V 2 bases, and 7 bases lay outside the gene matches. CDR3 sequence (DNA): TGTGCCAGCAGCTTACAGACTAGCGGGGAATGGAATGAGCAGTTCTTC. This translates into CASSLQTSGEWNEQFF.

In its sample, this clonotype was seen many times. The chain carries TRBV7-2 and TRBJ1-5, with D unresolved. In germline, CDR1 is SGHTA, CDR2 FQGNSA. This CDR3 has 14 residues. V shed 5 bases and J shed 7 bases, with 15 bases lying between them. CDR3 nucleotide sequence: TGTGCCAGCAGCCTTGGACCTGATGGCCAGCCCCAGCATTTT. It yields the protein CASSLGPDGQPQHF.

Many counts were recorded for this clonotype. This chain connects TRBV29-1 to TRBJ1-3; D unclear. Germline assignment: CDR1 SQVTM and CDR2 ANQGSEA. Trimming removed 7 bases at V and 1 base at J, with 11 bases between. The CDR3 consists of 13 residues. The CDR3 region is CSALGQSGNTIYF. Written as DNA, the CDR3 is TGCAGCGCCCTCGGCCAATCTGGAAACACCATATATTTT.

Details on this clonotype: A much larger clone is a single base away; this may be a read error. This chain joins TRBV9 and TRBJ1-6, with no clear D. V dropped 0 bases and J dropped 9 bases, with 13 bases sitting between them. CDR1 is SGDLS and CDR2 is YYNGEE in the germline V gene. CDR3 size: 15 residues. The CDR3 loop reads CASSVGEGIGSPLHF. CDR3 DNA sequence: TGTGCCAGCAGCGTAGGGGAGGGTATTGGTTCACCCCTCCACTTT.

This clonotype was seen a handful of times. V usage is TRBV10-3 and J usage is TRBJ1-1, with 7 bases that match TRBD1. The CDR3 loop spans 14 amino acids. Germline CDR1 is ENHRY and CDR2 is SYGVKD. V dropped 10 bases and J dropped 0; count of bases not matched to a gene: 8. CDR3 loop: CATTRQGVNTEAFF. CDR3 in DNA: TGTGCCACCACAAGGCAGGGGGTGAACACTGAAGCTTTCTTT.

This clonotype was counted a few times. The rearrangement uses TRBV19 and TRBJ2-1; tentatively, D is TRBD1 (7 bases). V gave up 9 bases and J gave up 5 bases, with 17 bases separating them. CDR3 length: 14 residues. Germline assignment: CDR1 LNHDA and CDR2 SQIVND (reference sequence). The DNA of the CDR3 is TGTGCCAGCAGCCGACGGGGGACAGACAATGAGCAGTTCTTC. It codes for CASSRRGTDNEQFF.

A note on this clonotype: One base away lies a much larger clone, so this may be a sequencing read error. The chain employs TRBV7-2 and TRBJ1-5; D not resolved. Trimming cost V 4 bases and J 0 bases, with 10 bases left between them. In germline, CDR1 is SGHTA, CDR2 FQGNSA. CDR3 size: 15 residues. The CDR3 region is CASSSMSHSNQPQHF. CDR3 bases: TGTGCCAGCAGCTCAATGTCACATAGCAATCAGCCCCAGCATTTT. The complete variable domain, with remaining parts taken from reference TRBV7-2 and TRBJ1-5, reads GAGVSQSPSNKVTEKGKDVELRCDPISGHTALYWYRQSLGQGLEFLIYFQGNSAPDKSGLPSDRFSAERTGGSVSTLTIQRTQQEDSAVYLCASSSMSHSNQPQHFGDGTRLSIL.

The rearrangement links TRBV7-3 to TRBJ2-6; 8 bases map to TRBD1. There are 17 residues in the CDR3. Germline V gives CDR1 SGHTA, CDR2 FQGTGA. V was pared by 8 bases and J by 4 bases, with 13 bases of the junction left unmatched. CDR3 nucleotides: TGTGCCAGCGGAGATGGACAGGGTAGTATCGGGGCCAACGTCCTGACTTTC. Protein product: CASGDGQGSIGANVLTF.

This clonotype was counted a single time. The chain employs TRBV11-1 and TRBJ2-3, with 9 bases identical to TRBD1. Germline V lookup: CDR1 SGHAT, CDR2 FQDESV (reference sequence). The V gene end was trimmed by 3 bases and the J gene end by 1 base; junction bases not matched to a gene: 5. CDR3 length: 16 amino acids. In nucleotides, the CDR3 is TGTGCCAGCAGCTTCGGACAGGGGTTCGGCACAGATACGCAGTATTTT. Protein: CASSFGQGFGTDTQYF. The full variable domain, its missing parts supplied by reference TRBV11-1 and TRBJ2-3, is EAEVAQSPRYKITEKSQAVAFWCDPISGHATLYWYRQILGQGPELLVQFQDESVVDDSQLPKDRFSAERLKGVDSTLKIQPAELGDSAMYLCASSFGQGFGTDTQYFGPGTRLTVL.

This clonotype turned up a few times. A read error may account for a junction end that differs from germline. This chain links TRBV12-3 or TRBV12-4 with TRBJ2-5; D not resolved. This CDR3 is 13 amino acids long. The DNA of the CDR3 is TGTGCCAGCAGCTTAGACGGTTTCGGGACCCAGTACTTC. Translation: CASSLDGFGTQYF.

V is TRBV15 and J is TRBJ1-2; 12 bases agree with TRBD1. Germline V lookup: CDR1 LNHNV, CDR2 YYDKDF (reference sequence). This CDR3 contains 14 residues. The V and J ends lost 5 bases and 8 bases, in that order; junction bases with no gene match: 6. CDR3 sequence (DNA): TGTGCCACCAGCCTCCGGGACAGGGGGCAAGGCTACACCTTC. Translated: CATSLRDRGQGYTF.

The V gene is TRBV29-1, the J gene TRBJ2-7; D remains ambiguous. CDR3 size: 14 residues. Trimming shortened V by 2 bases and J by 1 base, and 12 bases separated the two germline ends. Germline V lookup: CDR1 SQVTM, CDR2 ANQGSEA. For the CDR3, the DNA is TGCAGCGTTGAAACAGCTTTATATTCCTACGAGCAGTACTTC. It yields the protein CSVETALYSYEQYF.

This clonotype was recorded at least ten times. The chain couples TRBV11-2 to TRBJ2-7; D unresolved. Germline CDR1 and CDR2: SGHAT and FQNNGV. The length of the CDR3 is 13 residues. Between the trimmed V and J ends, which lost 0 bases and 5 bases, there was a span of 8 bases. The chain's CDR3 is CASSLEQVNEQYF. The CDR3 DNA reads as TGTGCCAGCAGCTTAGAGCAGGTAAACGAGCAGTACTTC.

The chain is built from TRBV5-4 and TRBJ2-1, with D perhaps matching TRBD1 (6 bases). V was pared by 6 bases and J by 8 bases, with 15 bases between. Germline CDR1 and CDR2: SGHNT and YYREEE (reference sequence). The CDR3 runs to 13 residues. The CDR3 is CASNDRMVDEQFF. CDR3 sequence (DNA): TGTGCCAGCAACGACAGGATGGTCGATGAGCAGTTCTTC.

This clonotype was seen ten or more times. This rearrangement joins TRBV20-1 to TRBJ2-7, with a tentative D call TRBD1 (6 bases). Germline V gene sequence: CDR1 DFQATT, CDR2 SNEGSKA (reference sequence). The germline V and J ends were trimmed by 1 base and 2 bases, with 12 bases remaining between them. The CDR3 spans 14 residues. CDR3 sequence reads: CSARVPGATYEQYF. CDR3 nucleotide sequence: TGCAGTGCTAGAGTGCCAGGGGCTACCTACGAGCAGTACTTC.

This clonotype has a count of ten or more. The V gene is TRBV7-2, the J gene TRBJ1-1, with D tentatively TRBD1 (5 bases). There are 14 residues in the CDR3. Trimming took 2 bases from V and 1 from J, leaving 8 bases between them. Germline CDR1 is SGHTA and CDR2 is FQGNSA. The CDR3 loop reads CASSLRTGNTEAFF. DNA for the CDR3: TGTGCCAGCAGCTTACGAACAGGGAACACTGAAGCTTTCTTT.

In its sample, this clonotype was seen many times. This chain uses TRBV5-1 with TRBJ1-2, with D maybe TRBD1 (6 bases). The length of the CDR3 is 14 residues. Germline V CDR1 and CDR2: SGHRS, YFSETQ. Trimming removed 4 bases at V and 0 bases at J, with 10 bases between. The CDR3 DNA reads TGCGCCAGCAGCGTGGACAGCTCTAACTATGGCTACACCTTC. Residues: CASSVDSSNYGYTF.

The rearrangement links TRBV6-4 to TRBJ1-1, with 8 nucleotides matching TRBD1. Germline CDR1 MRHNA, CDR2 SNTAGT. The CDR3 runs to 13 residues. V shed 4 bases and J 6 bases; nucleotides not matched to a gene: 4. The CDR3 sequence: CASSARTGSEAFF. The CDR3 coding sequence is TGTGCCAGCAGTGCCCGGACAGGGTCTGAAGCTTTCTTT.

Ten or more counts support this clonotype. The chain employs TRBV16 and TRBJ1-1; tentative D call: TRBD1 (6 bases). The CDR3 length is 14 residues. Germline CDR1 and CDR2: KGHSY and FQNENV. Trimming removed 4 bases from V and 5 bases from J, with 14 bases in between. This CDR3 is CASSLTQGSTEAFF. The CDR3 DNA follows: TGTGCCAGCAGCCTAACACAGGGAAGTACTGAAGCTTTCTTT.

V usage is TRBV7-9 and J usage is TRBJ2-2; TRBD2 is a possible D gene (5 bases). The CDR3 is 13 amino acids. Germline values: CDR1 SEHNR, CDR2 FQNEAQ (reference sequence). The germline V and J ends were trimmed by 3 bases and 7 bases, with 9 bases remaining between them. The CDR3 loop reads CASSLLAFGELFF. The CDR3 DNA follows: TGTGCCAGCAGCTTGTTAGCGTTCGGGGAGCTGTTTTTT. Using reference TRBV7-9 and TRBJ2-2 for the parts outside the CDR3, the full variable domain is DTGVSQNPRHKITKRGQNVTFRCDPISEHNRLYWYRQTLGQGPEFLTYFQNEAQLEKSRLLSDRFSAERPKGSFSTLEIQRTEQGDSAMYLCASSLLAFGELFFGEGSRLTVL.

This clonotype was found a few times. The gene calls are TRBV10-3 and TRBJ1-5, with 8 bases matching TRBD1. This CDR3 has 14 residues. CDR1 ENHRY and CDR2 SYGVKD come from the germline V gene. Trimming took 10 bases from V and 6 from J; bases not matched to a gene: 11. The CDR3 nucleotides read TGTGCCAGCAGCCTGACAGGGGATGGTCAGCCCCAGCATTTT. This sequence encodes CASSLTGDGQPQHF.

The chain combines TRBV5-8 with TRBJ1-3, with D hard to call. The CDR3 has 13 residues. Germline V gene sequence: CDR1 SGHTS, CDR2 YDEGEE. V lost 4 bases, J lost 3 bases, and 8 bases lay in between. The chain's CDR3 is CASSLIRGNTIYF. In DNA form, the CDR3 reads TGTGCCAGCAGCCTTATACGTGGAAACACCATATATTTT.